The 10 T cell receptor beta chains below all came from one sample that was sequenced in a study of blood T cells in healthy people across ages. The use of a sample-barcoded 5' primer and a J-beta primer mix characterized a second PCR of about 7 to 12 cycles. TCRdb recomputed calls from the 5' RACE reads with MiXCR, one row per CDR3 protein. The sample records some 860,000 distinct CDR3 sequences, 45% to 70% being singletons. Sequenced: blood. All receptors derive from a man in his forties in good health.

This clonotype was observed a handful of times. The chain is built from TRBV12-3 or TRBV12-4 and TRBJ2-1; the D gene is possibly TRBD1 (5 bases). With 3 bases removed from V and 7 bases from J, the gap between germline ends came to 19 bases. The CDR3 loop spans 16 amino acids. The DNA for the CDR3 is TGTGCCAGCAGTTTTTTCAGGCAGGGCGGTGGGAATGAGCAGTTCTTC. Its translation is CASSFFRQGGGNEQFF.

The CDR3 DNA reads TGTGCCAGCAGTTACGGGACCGATTACTATGGCTACACCTTC. Encoded protein: CASSYGTDYYGYTF. The chain recombines TRBV6-2 or TRBV6-3 with TRBJ1-2, with D perhaps TRBD1 (5 bases). The CDR3 is made up of 14 amino acids. From germline, CDR1 is MNHEY and CDR2 SVGEGT. V lost 2 bases and J 3 bases, leaving 10 bases between the germline ends.

This clonotype appeared a few times. The rearrangement joins TRBV10-3 to TRBJ1-1, with D unclear. CDR3 length equals 12 residues. Trimming pared 4 bases from V and 2 bases from J, leaving 5 bases between. The germline V gene encodes CDR1 ENHRY and CDR2 SYGVKD. CDR3 in amino acids: CAISATNTEAFF. CDR3 sequence (DNA): TGTGCCATCAGTGCAACAAACACTGAAGCTTTCTTT.

The V call is TRBV15, the J call TRBJ2-1; TRBD2 matches 9 bases. Germline assignment: CDR1 LNHNV and CDR2 YYDKDF (reference sequence). This CDR3 is 15 amino acids long. V lost 5 bases, J lost 5 bases, and 7 bases stayed unmatched. CDR3 region: CATSGRLAANNEQFF. The CDR3 DNA sequence: TGTGCCACCAGCGGTAGACTAGCGGCTAACAATGAGCAGTTCTTC.

This chain uses TRBV20-1 with TRBJ2-3; 13 bases align to TRBD2. Per germline, CDR1 DFQATT and CDR2 SNEGSKA (reference sequence). The CDR3 is 14 residues long. Unmatched junction bases numbered 3, after V lost 4 bases and J lost 5 bases. CDR3 sequence (DNA): TGCAGTGCTATACTAGCGGGAGGGCAAGATACGCAGTATTTT. Its translation is CSAILAGGQDTQYF.

This chain links TRBV7-2 with TRBJ2-2; no clear D gene. The CDR3 is 14 residues long. V was trimmed by 3 bases and J by 6 bases, leaving 11 bases between them. Germline CDR1 SGHTA, CDR2 FQGNSA. CDR3 in DNA: TGTGCCAGCAGCTTGACGCGAGAATCCGGGGAGCTGTTTTTT. Translated, it gives CASSLTRESGELFF.

This clonotype has ten or more counts. The rearrangement uses TRBV12-3 or TRBV12-4 and TRBJ2-3; tentatively, D is TRBD2 (6 bases). V lost 6 bases and J lost 9, with 13 bases in between. The CDR3 is 12 residues long. CDR3 residues: CASSGTSGTQYF. CDR3 bases: TGTGCCAGCAGCGGGACTTCTGGAACGCAGTATTTT.

The rearrangement links TRBV4-3 to TRBJ2-4; 8 positions match TRBD1. The tail of the sequence fits TRBJ2-7 better, so the J call may be wrong. Looked up from germline, CDR1 is LGHNA and CDR2 is YSLEER. CDR3 length equals 16 residues. CDR3 coding DNA: TGCGCCAGCAGCCAAGATCCGGACAGGGCCTCCTACGAGCAGTACTTC. Translated: CASSQDPDRASYEQYF.

This chain connects TRBV2 to TRBJ2-3, with D perhaps TRBD1 (6 bases). The CDR3 totals 18 residues. Trimming took off 7 bases at V and 1 base at J, with 24 bases between the two ends. Looked up from germline, CDR1 is SNHLY and CDR2 is FYNNEI. CDR3 sequence (DNA): TGTGCCAGCACTCGCCTCACCTTACAGGGATCAGGCACAGATACGCAGTATTTT. Translated, it gives CASTRLTLQGSGTDTQYF.

This rearrangement joins TRBV5-1 to TRBJ2-3; TRBD2 aligns across 7 bases. The CDR3 length is 16 residues. The V gene's germline CDR1 is SGHRS and CDR2 YFSETQ. J gave up 5 bases and V 0 bases, and 9 bases lay outside the gene matches. This CDR3 reads CASSLGYSGVRDTQYF. The CDR3, as DNA: TGCGCCAGCAGCTTGGGTTACAGCGGGGTACGAGATACGCAGTATTTT.